This T cell receptor (beta chain) was sequenced for a study of T-cell reconstitution after alpha-beta-depleted transplantation in children. Unique molecular identifiers were incorporated during preparation of the TCRbeta library. TCRdb re-called the PCR reads with MiXCR, one entry per CDR3 protein. The profile covers around 340,000 distinct CDR3 sequences, with 13% appearing a single time and 4.3% taken by the ten largest. At least ten counts were recorded for this clonotype. V shed 4 bases and J 10 bases; nucleotides not matched to a gene: 12. This CDR3 contains 15 residues. Germline V gives CDR1 SGHDT, CDR2 YYEEEE.

This chain links TRBV5-6 with TRBJ2-1; 9 bases match TRBD2. This material consisted of PBMCs, taken from the stem cell graft. The receptor was derived from a human donor who donated a stem cell graft to a child with Fanconi anemia. This CDR3 reads CASSGRRAGGSEQFF. CDR3 coding DNA: TGTGCCAGCAGCGGAAGACGAGCGGGGGGAAGCGAGCAGTTCTTC.